One sample yielded the 27 T cell receptor beta chains listed below, sequenced in a study of blood T cell repertoires in COVID-19. Profiling relied on immunoSEQ multiplex PCR, and the TCRdb table lists in-frame clones only, not all of them. The profile shows about 170,000 clones, about nine tenths of them singletons. Material: PBMCs or T cells enriched from blood (not recorded which). The source is a young woman who had recovered from COVID-19.

This clone was observed a single time. V gene TRBV28 combines with J gene TRBJ2-2; D call uncertain. This CDR3 contains 16 residues. V dropped 2 bases and J dropped 4 bases, with 14 bases sitting between them. From germline, CDR1 is MDHEN and CDR2 SYDVKM. The CDR3: CASSLVGTGVTGELFF. CDR3 in DNA: TGTGCCAGCAGTTTAGTCGGCACGGGTGTCACCGGGGAGCTGTTTTTT.

The genes are TRBV28 and TRBJ1-1; tentatively, D is TRBD1 (5 bases). Trimming stripped 3 bases from V and 11 bases from J, with 10 bases between. Germline-derived CDR1 and CDR2 are MDHEN and SYDVKM. CDR3 length equals 11 residues. This CDR3 reads CASSLLGQAFF. Here the CDR3 DNA reads TGTGCCAGCAGTTTGCTGGGGCAGGCTTTCTTT. Looking up the rest from reference TRBV28 and TRBJ1-1 gives the full variable domain: DVKVTQSSRYLVKRTGEKVFLECVQDMDHENMFWYRQDPGLGLRLIYFSYDVKMKEKGDIPEGYSVSREKKERFSLILESASTNQTSMYLCASSLLGQAFFGQGTRLTVV.

This chain uses TRBV27 with TRBJ2-1, with a tentative D call TRBD1 (6 bases). The CDR3 covers 12 residues. Germline V gene data show CDR1 as MNHEY and CDR2 as SMNVEV (reference sequence). The V and J ends lost 6 bases and 3 bases respectively, with 6 bases between them. The DNA for the CDR3 is TGTGCCAGCAGACAGGGCTACAATGAGCAGTTCTTC. It translates to CASRQGYNEQFF.

The CDR3 nucleotides read TGCGCCAGCACCGGACTAGCGGACGGAACTAGCACAGATACGCAGTATTTT. Protein sequence: CASTGLADGTSTDTQYF. The chain has TRBV5-1 and TRBJ2-3; the match to TRBD2 covers 10 bases. Germline V CDR1 and CDR2: SGHRS, YFSETQ. The CDR3 runs to 17 residues. V was pared by 6 bases and J by 0 bases, with 10 bases of the junction left unmatched. The whole variable domain, filled in from reference TRBV5-1 and TRBJ2-3, reads KAGVTQTPRYLIKTRGQQVTLSCSPISGHRSVSWYQQTPGQGLQFLFEYFSETQRNKGNFPGRFSGRQFSNSRSEMNVSTLELGDSALYLCASTGLADGTSTDTQYFGPGTRLTVL.

The chain couples TRBV6-1 to TRBJ2-1; 13 bases match TRBD2. J gave up 9 bases and V 1 base, and 6 bases lay outside the gene matches. CDR3 length: 16 residues. Per the germline V gene, CDR1 is MNHNS and CDR2 is SASEGT. The CDR3 bases are TGTGCCAGCAGTGAAGAACTAGCGGGAGGGCCCCTTGAGCAGTTCTTC. Translating it yields CASSEELAGGPLEQFF.

The chain has TRBV29-1 and TRBJ2-5, with D perhaps TRBD1 (6 bases). CDR1 SQVTM and CDR2 ANQGSEA come from the germline V gene. The CDR3 spans 14 residues. The V end lost 7 bases, the J end lost 5 bases, and 20 bases lay between the germline ends. The CDR3: CSAGATGLRETQYF. The CDR3 nucleotides read TGCAGCGCCGGCGCCACAGGGTTACGGGAGACCCAGTACTTC.

CDR3: CASSLGTAEAFF. For the CDR3, the DNA is TGTGCCAGCAGTTTAGGGACAGCTGAAGCTTTCTTT. The chain recombines TRBV28 with TRBJ1-1; TRBD1 matches at 7 bases. This CDR3 region has 12 residues. V shed 2 bases, J shed 6 bases, and the junction held 0 bases outside the gene matches. CDR1 and CDR2 from the germline V gene are MDHEN and SYDVKM. Combining the CDR3 with reference TRBV28 and TRBJ1-1 gives the whole variable domain DVKVTQSSRYLVKRTGEKVFLECVQDMDHENMFWYRQDPGLGLRLIYFSYDVKMKEKGDIPEGYSVSREKKERFSLILESASTNQTSMYLCASSLGTAEAFFGQGTRLTVV.

The rearrangement uses TRBV6-5 and TRBJ1-1; the D gene is possibly TRBD1 (6 bases). V was shortened by 6 bases and J by 4 bases, with 18 bases between the two germline ends. Germline V lookup: CDR1 MNHEY, CDR2 SVGAGI. This CDR3 comprises 15 residues. The CDR3: CASRTWLQGATEAFF. CDR3 nucleotide sequence: TGTGCCAGCAGAACTTGGCTACAGGGCGCCACTGAAGCTTTCTTT.

The chain recombines TRBV11-2 with TRBJ2-6; D is possibly TRBD1 (6 bases). Germline V gives CDR1 SGHAT, CDR2 FQNNGV. The CDR3 contains 15 residues. Between the trimmed V and J ends, which lost 4 bases and 9 bases, there was a span of 16 bases. The CDR3 loop is CASSSGTYIDNVLTF. The CDR3 region has the DNA TGTGCCAGCAGCTCAGGGACATATATCGACAACGTCCTGACTTTC.

The V and J genes are TRBV25-1 and TRBJ2-7; 8 bases fit TRBD1. Germline CDR1 and CDR2: MGHDK and SYGVNS. J gave up 2 bases and V 4 bases, and 4 bases lay outside the gene matches. The CDR3 length is 14 residues. CDR3 amino acids: CASSATGVTYEQYF. CDR3 nucleotides: TGTGCCAGCAGTGCGACAGGGGTCACCTACGAGCAGTACTTC.

This chain links TRBV9 with TRBJ1-2; D is unresolved. Trimming removed 2 bases from V and 1 base from J, with 15 bases in between. The germline V gene has CDR1 SGDLS and CDR2 YYNGEE. This CDR3 contains 16 residues. The CDR3 here is CASSVSSRVGNYGYTF. CDR3 nucleotide sequence: TGTGCCAGCAGCGTTAGCAGTCGAGTGGGTAACTATGGCTACACCTTC.

This clone is a singleton in its sample. The rearrangement uses TRBV7-9 and TRBJ1-4, with 8 bases that match TRBD1. There are 14 residues in the CDR3. V gave up 6 bases and J gave up 4 bases; unmatched junction bases: 4. Germline CDR1 SEHNR, CDR2 FQNEAQ (reference sequence). The CDR3 is CASRGDRGNEKLFF. The CDR3 DNA is TGTGCCAGCAGGGGCGACAGGGGTAATGAAAAACTGTTTTTT.

The rearrangement joins TRBV19 to TRBJ1-5, with 10 bases aligning to TRBD1. From germline, CDR1 is LNHDA and CDR2 SQIVND (reference sequence). V dropped 5 bases and J dropped 4; count of bases not matched to a gene: 11. The CDR3 covers 17 residues. CDR3 amino acids: CASSPIRGTGENQPQHF. DNA of the CDR3: TGTGCCAGTAGTCCGATCAGAGGGACAGGGGAAAATCAGCCCCAGCATTTT.

V usage is TRBV5-4 and J usage is TRBJ1-1; 7 positions agree with TRBD1. Per germline, CDR1 SGHNT and CDR2 YYREEE (reference sequence). The V segment lost 0 bases and the J segment 1 base; nucleotides outside the gene matches: 3. CDR3 length: 15 amino acids. The CDR3 protein is CASSLEGARNTEAFF. The CDR3 coding sequence is TGTGCCAGCAGCTTGGAGGGGGCGAGGAACACTGAAGCTTTCTTT.

V and J are TRBV7-8 and TRBJ2-1; TRBD2 agrees at 8 bases. CDR3 length: 18 residues. Germline CDR1 and CDR2: SGHVS and FQNEAQ. The ends lost 5 bases at V and 5 bases at J; junction bases unmatched: 17. CDR3 nucleotides: TGTGCCAGCAGCCTTAGAGGCCCACTAGCGGAAATAGACAATGAGCAGTTCTTC. This sequence encodes CASSLRGPLAEIDNEQFF.

Only one count was recorded for this clone. The genes are TRBV11-3 and TRBJ2-1; D is undetermined. V was clipped by 1 base and J by 10 bases, with 14 bases between them. The CDR3 sequence is 14 residues long. Germline CDR1 and CDR2: SGHNT and YENEEA. The CDR3 nucleotides are TGTGCCAGCAGCTTAGGTGACTCCCTCCGGGAGCAGTTCTTC. Translation gives CASSLGDSLREQFF.

J is TRBJ1-6 and V is TRBV28; TRBD1 aligns across 9 bases. This CDR3 comprises 18 residues. Trimming cost V 4 bases and J 6 bases; bases outside gene matches: 13. Germline CDR1 and CDR2: MDHEN and SYDVKM. CDR3 sequence reads: CASSSRMWTGQGNSPLHF. CDR3 DNA sequence: TGTGCCAGCAGTTCCCGTATGTGGACGGGACAGGGTAATTCACCCCTCCACTTT.

The chain uses TRBV10-3 and TRBJ1-1; no clear D gene. Trimming stripped 0 bases from V and 1 base from J, with 12 bases between. Looked up from germline, CDR1 is ENHRY and CDR2 is SYGVKD. This CDR3 has 16 amino acids. The CDR3 nucleotides read TGTGCCATCAGTGAGTCGGGCTGGAACGGGAACACTGAAGCTTTCTTT. Protein product: CAISESGWNGNTEAFF.

The J gene is TRBJ1-4, the V gene TRBV6-6; no firm D call. Germline assignment: CDR1 MNHNY and CDR2 SVGAGI (reference sequence). Trimming removed 2 bases from V and 13 bases from J, with 17 bases in between. This CDR3 spans 14 amino acids. CDR3 DNA: TGTGCCAGCAGTTACCCAGGATTAGAGATGGCACTGTTTTTT. Translated: CASSYPGLEMALFF.

The chain is built from TRBV19 and TRBJ2-7; D perhaps matches TRBD1 (6 bases). This CDR3 is 14 amino acids long. Trimming stripped 3 bases from V and 3 bases from J, with 12 bases between. Germline V gives CDR1 LNHDA, CDR2 SQIVND (reference sequence). The CDR3 protein is CASSMVDSLYEQYF. The CDR3 bases are TGTGCCAGTAGTATGGTGGACAGCCTCTACGAGCAGTACTTC.

The chain combines TRBV19 with TRBJ2-7; 10 bases line up with TRBD2. This CDR3 is built from 15 residues. After removal of 3 bases from V and 5 bases from J, the junction contained 7 bases not matched to a gene. Germline CDR1 reads LNHDA; CDR2 reads SQIVND (reference sequence). CDR3 amino acids: CASSMRSGRAHEQYF. CDR3 sequence (DNA): TGTGCCAGTAGTATGAGAAGCGGGAGGGCCCACGAGCAGTACTTC.

The chain is built from TRBV30 and TRBJ1-1; the match to TRBD1 covers 7 bases. Germline trimming cut 0 bases from V and 3 bases from J; bases unmatched to any gene: 4. The germline CDR1 and CDR2 sequences are GTSNPN and SVGIG (reference sequence). CDR3 length: 14 amino acids. The CDR3 nucleotides are TGTGCCTGGAGTGTGACAGGGTTTTACACTGAAGCTTTCTTT. It is translated as CAWSVTGFYTEAFF. Using reference TRBV30 and TRBJ1-1 for the parts outside the CDR3, the full variable domain is SQTIHQWPATLVQPVGSPLSLECTVEGTSNPNLYWYRQAAGRGLQLLFYSVGIGQISSEVPQNLSASRPQDRQFILSSKKLLLSDSGFYLCAWSVTGFYTEAFFGQGTRLTVV.

The chain couples TRBV6-4 to TRBJ2-5; weak D call: TRBD1 (6 bases). Between the trimmed V and J ends, which lost 4 bases and 2 bases, there was a span of 17 bases. This CDR3 region has 16 residues. Germline lookup yields CDR1 MRHNA and CDR2 SNTAGT. The CDR3 here is CASSVPQGQFQETQYF. In nucleotides, the CDR3 is TGTGCCAGCAGTGTTCCGCAGGGGCAATTTCAAGAGACCCAGTACTTC.

This sequence joins TRBV7-9 and TRBJ2-7; no clear D gene. This CDR3 is built from 14 residues. Between the trimmed V and J ends, which lost 0 bases and 2 bases, there was a span of 8 bases. CDR1 is SEHNR, CDR2 FQNEAQ, per germline (reference sequence). DNA of the CDR3: TGTGCCAGCAGCTTAGCGCGCGACACCTACGAGCAGTACTTC. The encoded protein is CASSLARDTYEQYF.

For the CDR3, the DNA is TGTGCCACCAGCAGAGATCTGACCGGGAGGGAGCTGTTTTTT. Encoded protein: CATSRDLTGRELFF. This chain uses TRBV15 with TRBJ2-2; maybe TRBD2 (5 bases). The CDR3 sequence is 14 residues long. The germline V and J ends were trimmed by 0 bases and 9 bases, with 11 bases remaining between them. Germline CDR1 and CDR2: LNHNV and YYDKDF (reference sequence). Using reference TRBV15 and TRBJ2-2 for the parts outside the CDR3, the full variable domain is DAMVIQNPRYQVTQFGKPVTLSCSQTLNHNVMYWYQQKSSQAPKLLFHYYDKDFNNEADTPDNFQSRRPNTSFCFLDIRSPGLGDTAMYLCATSRDLTGRELFFGEGSRLTVL.

This clone has a single count. This chain connects TRBV19 to TRBJ2-7; 7 bases are shared with TRBD2. The V gene's germline CDR1 is LNHDA and CDR2 SQIVND (reference sequence). V lost 5 bases, J lost 2 bases, and 6 bases stayed unmatched. CDR3 size: 14 residues. CDR3 sequence: CASSVTSGAYEQYF. The CDR3 DNA reads TGTGCCAGTAGTGTTACAAGCGGGGCCTACGAGCAGTACTTC.

The chain uses TRBV7-3 and TRBJ2-5; 7 positions match TRBD1. The J segment lost 2 bases and the V segment lost 0 bases, leaving 3 bases of the junction unmatched. CDR3 length: 15 amino acids. CDR1 SGHTA and CDR2 FQGTGA come from the germline V gene. The CDR3 nucleotides read TGTGCCAGCAGCTTAACCGGGACAGATCAAGAGACCCAGTACTTC. Protein sequence: CASSLTGTDQETQYF.